This passage covers 32 T cell receptor beta chains from one sample sequenced in a study of shared clonotypes between healthy human individuals. Assay: immunoSEQ multiplex PCR; the TCRdb copy retains only in-frame clones and omits some. The table has 450,000 to 650,000 clones, around 76% seen once. Sequencing was done on a sample of PBMCs. These TCRs come from a middle-aged woman in good health. Some clones in this sample may be carry-over from other donors' samples.

This sequence joins TRBV7-3 and TRBJ1-2; no clear D. This CDR3 has 16 amino acids. Trimming took off 1 base at V and 4 bases at J, with 16 bases between the two ends. Germline V gene sequence: CDR1 SGHTA, CDR2 FQGTGA. CDR3 region: CASSLSGGELSYGYTF. The DNA of the CDR3 is TGTGCCAGCAGCTTAAGTGGCGGGGAATTAAGCTATGGCTACACCTTC.

The rearrangement joins TRBV18 to TRBJ2-5, with D possibly TRBD1 on 5 matching bases. The CDR3 loop spans 12 amino acids. From germline, CDR1 is KGHSH and CDR2 LQKENI. V lost 6 bases, J lost 5 bases, and 10 bases lay in between. The DNA of the CDR3 is TGTGCCAGCTCCCCCTCAGGGGAGACCCAGTACTTC. Amino acid sequence: CASSPSGETQYF. The full variable domain, with the rest looked up from reference TRBV18 and TRBJ2-5, is NAGVMQNPRHLVRRRGQEARLRCSPMKGHSHVYWYRQLPEEGLKFMVYLQKENIIDESGMPKERFSAEFPKEGPSILRIQQVVRGDSAAYFCASSPSGETQYFGPGTRLLVL.

In this sample, this clone turned up once. This chain uses TRBV15 with TRBJ2-7, with D unclear. Trimming shortened V by 0 bases and J by 4 bases, and 4 bases separated the two germline ends. The CDR3 totals 12 residues. Germline V lookup: CDR1 LNHNV, CDR2 YYDKDF (reference sequence). Here the CDR3 reads CATSRDRYEQYF. CDR3 sequence (DNA): TGTGCCACCAGCAGAGATCGGTACGAGCAGTACTTC.

The CDR3 coding sequence is TGTGCCAGTAGTAGAAGCCTCCAAGAGACCCAGTACTTC. It codes for CASSRSLQETQYF. This chain connects TRBV19 to TRBJ2-5; no definite D call. Germline lookup yields CDR1 LNHDA and CDR2 SQIVND (reference sequence). Between the trimmed V and J ends, which lost 4 bases and 1 base, there was a span of 7 bases. The CDR3 is 13 amino acids.

This chain joins TRBV4-1 and TRBJ1-6; D is unresolved. The V end was cut by 0 bases, the J end by 10 bases, with 7 bases between. The CDR3 runs 13 residues. The germline CDR1 and CDR2 sequences are MGHRA and YSYEKL. The CDR3 coding sequence is TGCGCCAGCAGCCAAGACACAAGATCACCCCTCCACTTT. It encodes CASSQDTRSPLHF.

The V gene is TRBV15, the J gene TRBJ2-1; the D gene is possibly TRBD1 (5 bases). Trimming took off 3 bases at V and 4 bases at J, with 16 bases between the two ends. This CDR3 region has 16 residues. CDR1 LNHNV and CDR2 YYDKDF come from the germline V gene (reference sequence). CDR3 sequence reads: CATSSPGRDFYNEQFF. The CDR3 DNA sequence: TGTGCCACCAGCAGTCCGGGCAGGGATTTTTACAATGAGCAGTTCTTC.

The V gene is TRBV5-6, the J gene TRBJ1-1; no clear D gene. The CDR3 is 11 residues long. Germline V gene data show CDR1 as SGHDT and CDR2 as YYEEEE. V was cut by 0 bases and J by 8 bases, with 5 bases left in between. The CDR3 sequence: CASSLGPEAFF. CDR3 nucleotide sequence: TGTGCCAGCAGCTTGGGACCCGAAGCTTTCTTT.

V is TRBV5-4 and J is TRBJ2-5; possible D gene TRBD2, 5 bases. Trimming cost V 0 bases and J 5 bases, with 14 bases left between them. The length of the CDR3 is 15 residues. Per the germline V gene, CDR1 is SGHNT and CDR2 is YYREEE (reference sequence). The CDR3: CASSLGAARRETQYF. The CDR3 nucleotides are TGTGCCAGCAGCTTGGGGGCCGCCCGGAGGGAGACCCAGTACTTC.

This clone was found many times. The J gene is TRBJ2-7, the V gene TRBV10-2; D is perhaps TRBD1 (6 bases). Trimming took off 2 bases at V and 2 bases at J, with 10 bases between the two ends. The CDR3 spans 14 residues. Germline V gene sequence: CDR1 WSHSY, CDR2 SAAADI. CDR3 DNA sequence: TGCGCCAGCAGTGAGGCCGGGACAACCTACGAGCAGTACTTC. This codes for CASSEAGTTYEQYF.

The rearrangement uses TRBV5-4 and TRBJ2-5, with D perhaps TRBD1 or TRBD2 (5 bases each). CDR1 SGHNT and CDR2 YYREEE come from the germline V gene (reference sequence). CDR3 length equals 16 residues. V lost 5 bases, J lost 5 bases, and 22 bases lay in between. The CDR3, as DNA: TGTGCCAGCAGTGCGTCCGGTAGAGGGACGGGGGAGACCCAGTACTTC. It translates to CASSASGRGTGETQYF.

This clone came up a few times. The J gene is TRBJ1-3, the V gene TRBV5-1; D is possibly TRBD1 (5 bases). V lost 5 bases and J 3 bases, leaving 12 bases between the germline ends. This CDR3 is 14 amino acids long. The germline CDR1 and CDR2 sequences are SGHRS and YFSETQ. Written as DNA, the CDR3 is TGCGCCAGCAGGCCAGGGAATGGTGGAAACACCATATATTTT. The encoded protein is CASRPGNGGNTIYF.

V and J are TRBV5-1 and TRBJ1-6; D is undetermined. Germline CDR1 SGHRS, CDR2 YFSETQ. V was clipped by 0 bases and J by 8 bases, with 9 bases between them. The CDR3 extends over 14 amino acids. The CDR3 DNA is TGCGCCAGCAGCTTGGGACAAACATATTCACCCCTCCACTTT. Translation: CASSLGQTYSPLHF. The entire variable domain, with the rest obtained from reference TRBV5-1 and TRBJ1-6, is as follows: KAGVTQTPRYLIKTRGQQVTLSCSPISGHRSVSWYQQTPGQGLQFLFEYFSETQRNKGNFPGRFSGRQFSNSRSEMNVSTLELGDSALYLCASSLGQTYSPLHFGNGTRLTVT.

The chain links TRBV11-3 to TRBJ2-7; the match to TRBD2 covers 7 bases. The CDR3 totals 16 residues. Looked up from germline, CDR1 is SGHNT and CDR2 is YENEEA. J gave up 6 bases and V 1 base, and 12 bases lay outside the gene matches. The DNA for the CDR3 is TGTGCCAGCAGCTTAGGAGTTGTGGGAGGGCCTTCCGAGCAGTACTTC. Translating gives CASSLGVVGGPSEQYF.

This chain uses TRBV5-6 with TRBJ1-1, with D unclear. The CDR3 sequence is 15 residues long. Trimming shortened V by 4 bases and J by 8 bases, and 21 bases separated the two germline ends. Germline V lookup: CDR1 SGHDT, CDR2 YYEEEE. For the CDR3, the DNA is TGTGCCAGCAGCGCCCCCACAAACAGCCTCCGGGAAGCTTTCTTT. Its translation is CASSAPTNSLREAFF.

This clone appeared once. The chain recombines TRBV7-9 with TRBJ2-7, with D possibly TRBD1 on 5 matching bases. With 5 bases removed from V and 0 bases from J, the gap between germline ends came to 14 bases. The CDR3 runs 15 residues. Germline CDR1 is SEHNR and CDR2 is FQNEAQ (reference sequence). CDR3 residues: CASSPGHQASYEQYF. For the CDR3, the DNA is TGTGCCAGCAGCCCCGGACACCAAGCCTCCTACGAGCAGTACTTC.

This clone was recorded many times. Other DNA sequences within the sample encode an identical CDR3. V usage is TRBV28 and J usage is TRBJ2-7; perhaps D is TRBD1 or TRBD2 (5 bases each). The CDR3 consists of 13 residues. Germline CDR1 reads MDHEN; CDR2 reads SYDVKM. Trimming removed 8 bases from V and 2 bases from J, with 13 bases in between. DNA of the CDR3: TGTGCCAGCGGTACGGGACCGACCTACGAGCAGTACTTC. It yields the protein CASGTGPTYEQYF. The full variable domain, completed using reference TRBV28 and TRBJ2-7, is DVKVTQSSRYLVKRTGEKVFLECVQDMDHENMFWYRQDPGLGLRLIYFSYDVKMKEKGDIPEGYSVSREKKERFSLILESASTNQTSMYLCASGTGPTYEQYFGPGTRLTVT.

A few counts support this clone. The V call is TRBV4-1, the J call TRBJ2-1, with TRBD2 matching 13 bases. The J segment lost 8 bases and the V segment lost 0 bases, leaving 10 bases of the junction unmatched. Germline CDR1 and CDR2: MGHRA and YSYEKL. The CDR3 covers 18 residues. In DNA form, the CDR3 reads TGCGCCAGCAGCCAAGATAAGGGCAGACTAGCGGGGGGCTATGAGCAGTTCTTC. Translating gives CASSQDKGRLAGGYEQFF.

V is TRBV30 and J is TRBJ2-3; D is uncertain. The ends were cut back, 0 bases at V and 2 bases at J, with 21 bases in the middle. CDR3 length: 18 amino acids. Germline assignment: CDR1 GTSNPN and CDR2 SVGIG (reference sequence). The CDR3 reads CAWSVHRGGVTSTDTQYF. The DNA of the CDR3 is TGTGCCTGGAGTGTACACCGAGGTGGAGTTACCTCCACAGATACGCAGTATTTT.

The chain is built from TRBV7-3 and TRBJ2-1; D remains ambiguous. Germline CDR1 and CDR2: SGHTA and FQGTGA. The CDR3 runs to 13 residues. Trimming pared 0 bases from V and 9 bases from J, leaving 9 bases between. This CDR3 reads CASSLTSWGEQFF. The CDR3 DNA is TGTGCCAGCAGCTTAACGTCCTGGGGTGAGCAGTTCTTC.

This clone was recorded at least ten times. The CDR3 here is CASMDGELFF. The CDR3 nucleotides are TGTGCCAGCATGGACGGGGAGCTGTTTTTT. The rearrangement links TRBV25-1 to TRBJ2-2; no clear D gene. This CDR3 is 10 amino acids long. CDR1 is MGHDK and CDR2 is SYGVNS in the germline V gene. Between the trimmed V and J ends, which lost 7 bases and 7 bases, there was a span of 4 bases.

This chain links TRBV2 with TRBJ2-5; the match to TRBD2 covers 8 bases. The CDR3 length is 15 residues. After removal of 4 bases from V and 5 bases from J, the junction contained 9 bases not matched to a gene. CDR1 and CDR2 from the germline V gene are SNHLY and FYNNEI. CDR3 nucleotides: TGTGCCAGCAGTGCGGGGGGACTAGTTACGGAGACCCAGTACTTC. Translated: CASSAGGLVTETQYF.

The chain carries TRBV6-6 and TRBJ1-3, with D unresolved. The germline V gene encodes CDR1 MNHNY and CDR2 SVGAGI (reference sequence). V lost 7 bases, J lost 1 base, and 8 bases lay in between. This CDR3 has 13 amino acids. This CDR3 reads CASTGLSGNTIYF. CDR3 bases: TGTGCCAGCACCGGACTATCTGGAAACACCATATATTTT.

As DNA, the CDR3 is TGTGCCAGCAGTCCCCTAGCGGAGCTCTACAATGAGCAGTTCTTC. It is translated as CASSPLAELYNEQFF. The V call is TRBV27, the J call TRBJ2-1; 7 bases fit TRBD2. This CDR3 contains 15 residues. Germline lookup yields CDR1 MNHEY and CDR2 SMNVEV (reference sequence). The V segment lost 5 bases and the J segment 3 bases; nucleotides outside the gene matches: 7.

CDR3 amino acids: CATSASSYEQYF. CDR3 DNA: TGTGCCACCAGTGCCAGCTCCTACGAGCAGTACTTC. The chain uses TRBV15 and TRBJ2-7, with D unclear. Germline V gene data show CDR1 as LNHNV and CDR2 as YYDKDF (reference sequence). This CDR3 comprises 12 residues. Trimming pared 6 bases from V and 0 bases from J, leaving 6 bases between.

About this clone: A read error may produce the germline difference seen at one junction end. The chain joins TRBV5-4 to TRBJ1-4; D is possibly TRBD1 (6 bases). The germline V gene encodes CDR1 SGHNT and CDR2 YYREEE (reference sequence). This CDR3 is 13 amino acids long. The CDR3 sequence: CDSRGGENEKLFF. DNA for the CDR3: TGTGACAGCAGAGGGGGGGAAAATGAAAAACTGTTTTTT.

The chain employs TRBV7-3 and TRBJ2-5, with 11 bases matching TRBD2. This CDR3 spans 14 amino acids. J was trimmed by 4 bases and V by 4 bases; bases with no gene match: 2. From germline, CDR1 is SGHTA and CDR2 FQGTGA. CDR3 sequence reads: CASSSGTSGETQYF. CDR3 coding DNA: TGTGCCAGCAGCTCCGGGACTAGCGGAGAGACCCAGTACTTC.

The V and J genes are TRBV18 and TRBJ2-7, with 9 bases fitting TRBD1. Germline V gene data show CDR1 as KGHSH and CDR2 as LQKENI. Trimming at V came to 3 bases and at J to 2 bases, leaving 5 bases not matched to a gene. The CDR3 covers 15 residues. CDR3 loop: CASSPGTGTPYEQYF. The DNA for the CDR3 is TGTGCCAGCTCACCGGGGACAGGGACTCCCTACGAGCAGTACTTC.

The V gene is TRBV28, the J gene TRBJ1-1; TRBD1 aligns across 7 bases. V was pared by 7 bases and J by 0 bases, with 2 bases of the junction left unmatched. The germline CDR1 and CDR2 sequences are MDHEN and SYDVKM. The CDR3 consists of 13 residues. The CDR3 region is CASTGTVNTEAFF. CDR3 bases: TGTGCCAGCACCGGGACAGTGAACACTGAAGCTTTCTTT.

This rearrangement joins TRBV4-3 to TRBJ1-2; 8 bases align to TRBD1. This CDR3 contains 13 residues. Trimming removed 2 bases from V and 7 bases from J; junction bases left unmatched: 3. Germline loops: CDR1 LGHNA, CDR2 YSLEER. CDR3 amino acids: CASSQQQGVGYTF. DNA for the CDR3: TGCGCCAGCAGCCAACAACAGGGGGTTGGCTACACCTTC.

This clone was detected a few times. The chain has TRBV5-1 and TRBJ2-7; D is possibly TRBD1 or TRBD2 (5 bases each). The CDR3 contains 16 residues. The V gene lost 3 bases and the J gene lost 0 bases, with 16 bases spanning the gap. Germline CDR1 is SGHRS and CDR2 is YFSETQ. The CDR3 protein is CASSSFLGTSSYEQYF. In DNA, the CDR3 is TGCGCCAGCAGCTCTTTTCTGGGGACGAGCTCCTACGAGCAGTACTTC.

The chain recombines TRBV7-6 with TRBJ2-3, with a possible D match to TRBD2 (5 bases). The CDR3 runs 16 residues. Deletions cut 1 base from V and 7 bases from J, with 18 bases between. Per the germline V gene, CDR1 is SGHVS and CDR2 is FNYEAQ. The CDR3 DNA reads as TGTGCCAGCAGCTTAGTGGGCGGGCAGCGCCGACATACGCAGTATTTT. Translation: CASSLVGGQRRHTQYF.

The chain employs TRBV25-1 and TRBJ2-2; D is possibly TRBD1 (5 bases). The CDR3 loop spans 15 amino acids. V dropped 3 bases and J dropped 4 bases, with 12 bases sitting between them. The V gene's germline CDR1 is MGHDK and CDR2 SYGVNS. DNA for the CDR3: TGTGCCAGCAGTGACCCAGGGATTGGCACCGGGGAGCTGTTTTTT. It encodes CASSDPGIGTGELFF. Together with reference TRBV25-1 and TRBJ2-2, the CDR3 gives the full variable domain: EADIYQTPRYLVIGTGKKITLECSQTMGHDKMYWYQQDPGMELHLIHYSYGVNSTEKGDLSSESTVSRIRTEHFPLTLESARPSHTSQYLCASSDPGIGTGELFFGEGSRLTVL.